These 17 T cell receptor beta chains originate from one sample sequenced in a study of shared clonotypes between healthy human individuals. Naive CD8 cells, CD45RO-negative and positively selected for CCR7, excluded terminally differentiated effector memory CD45RA+ cells. Sequenced by immunoSEQ multiplex PCR; TCRdb stores in-frame clones only, minus some. The profile shows under 850,000 clones, about 92% of them singletons. The specimen sequenced was naive CD8+ T cells sorted from blood. Source of these receptors: a man aged 25-45 years in good health.

The chain joins TRBV14 to TRBJ2-1; 7 bases agree with TRBD1. Germline V gene sequence: CDR1 SGHDN, CDR2 FVKESK. This CDR3 comprises 17 residues. V lost 0 bases, J lost 5 bases, and 10 bases stayed unmatched. CDR3 protein: CASSQDPTGQRHNEQFF. The CDR3 DNA follows: TGTGCCAGCAGCCAAGATCCGACGGGACAGCGCCACAATGAGCAGTTCTTC. Full variable domain (missing parts from reference TRBV14 and TRBJ2-1): EAGVTQFPSHSVIEKGQTVTLRCDPISGHDNLYWYRRVMGKEIKFLLHFVKESKQDESGMPNNRFLAERTGGTYSTLKVQPAELEDSGVYFCASSQDPTGQRHNEQFFGPGTRLTVL.

The J gene is TRBJ2-7, the V gene TRBV7-9, with D perhaps given as TRBD1 or TRBD2 (5 bases each). Germline V gene data show CDR1 as SEHNR and CDR2 as FQNEAQ (reference sequence). The CDR3 contains 13 residues. V was cut by 6 bases and J by 0 bases, with 9 bases left in between. The DNA of the CDR3 is TGTGCCAGCAGAAGGGACGGCTCCTACGAGCAGTACTTC. Translating gives CASRRDGSYEQYF.

The rearrangement links TRBV5-4 to TRBJ2-7; 7 bases are shared with TRBD1. The CDR3 has 14 amino acids. Losses at the gene ends were 4 bases for V and 3 bases for J; bases not matched to a gene: 7. CDR1 and CDR2 (germline): SGHNT, YYREEE (reference sequence). CDR3 nucleotides: TGTGCCAGCAGCCCCAGGGACAGCAACTACGAGCAGTACTTC. Protein: CASSPRDSNYEQYF.

The V and J genes are TRBV30 and TRBJ2-2, with 8 positions matching TRBD1. Unmatched junction bases numbered 2, after V lost 8 bases and J lost 0 bases. The CDR3 loop spans 13 amino acids. Germline V gene sequence: CDR1 GTSNPN, CDR2 SVGIG (reference sequence). The CDR3 DNA reads as TGTGCCCTACAGGGGGCGAACACCGGGGAGCTGTTTTTT. This gives the protein CALQGANTGELFF.

For the CDR3, the DNA is TGTGCCAGCAGCCCGCCGGGATCTAGCACAGATACGCAGTATTTT. This gives the protein CASSPPGSSTDTQYF. The chain combines TRBV5-4 with TRBJ2-3, with D tentatively TRBD2 (5 bases). CDR3 size: 15 residues. Germline CDR1 is SGHNT and CDR2 is YYREEE (reference sequence). Between the trimmed V and J ends, which lost 4 bases and 0 bases, there was a span of 12 bases.

The rearrangement joins TRBV7-8 to TRBJ2-3; no clear D. The CDR3 is 14 amino acids. Per germline, CDR1 SGHVS and CDR2 FQNEAQ. The ends were cut back, 8 bases at V and 0 bases at J, with 12 bases in the middle. The chain's CDR3 is CASRREDSTDTQYF. The CDR3 DNA follows: TGTGCCAGCCGCCGCGAGGACAGCACAGATACGCAGTATTTT.

The CDR3, as DNA: TGTGCCAGCAGCCCCCCGGGACTAGCGGACGAGCAGTACTTC. It encodes CASSPPGLADEQYF. This sequence joins TRBV7-2 and TRBJ2-7; 11 bases fit TRBD2. The trim removed 5 bases at V and 5 bases at J, leaving 5 bases unmatched. The CDR3 runs 14 residues. Germline V CDR1 and CDR2: SGHTA, FQGNSA.

This chain connects TRBV10-1 to TRBJ2-7; D is unresolved. Germline V CDR1 and CDR2: WNHNN, SYGVQD (reference sequence). This CDR3 comprises 13 residues. V was cut by 11 bases and J by 6 bases, with 20 bases left in between. The DNA for the CDR3 is TGCGCCCCACTGCCGGGCAGTTCTATCGAGCAGTACTTC. This encodes CAPLPGSSIEQYF.

The V gene is TRBV7-9, the J gene TRBJ2-7, with a tentative D call TRBD2 (5 bases). V gave up 5 bases and J gave up 4 bases, with 24 bases separating them. The CDR3 extends over 17 amino acids. The germline CDR1 and CDR2 sequences are SEHNR and FQNEAQ (reference sequence). Here the CDR3 reads CASSTYDREPRRYEQYF. CDR3 DNA sequence: TGTGCCAGCAGCACCTACGACCGGGAACCCAGAAGGTACGAGCAGTACTTC.

The rearrangement joins TRBV5-8 to TRBJ2-3, with 9 bases that match TRBD1. The V gene end was trimmed by 4 bases and the J gene end by 2 bases; junction bases not matched to a gene: 11. The CDR3 is made up of 17 amino acids. Germline V gene lookup returns CDR1 SGHTS and CDR2 YDEGEE. CDR3: CASSRTGDWDNTDTQYF. The CDR3 region has the DNA TGTGCCAGCAGCCGGACAGGGGACTGGGATAACACAGATACGCAGTATTTT.

The CDR3 nucleotides are TGTGCCAGCAGCTTAGGGCCGAACAGGGATCCCTACGAGCAGTACTTC. Its translation: CASSLGPNRDPYEQYF. The gene calls are TRBV7-9 and TRBJ2-7, with TRBD1 as a possible D gene (6 bases). The germline gives CDR1 SEHNR, CDR2 FQNEAQ (reference sequence). V was clipped by 1 base and J by 2 bases, with 15 bases between them. CDR3 length equals 16 residues.

The chain links TRBV9 to TRBJ2-7, with a tentative D call TRBD1 (5 bases). Germline values: CDR1 SGDLS, CDR2 YYNGEE. Trimming took 6 bases from V and 2 from J, leaving 24 bases between them. The CDR3 totals 17 residues. CDR3 nucleotide sequence: TGTGCCAGCAACCCAGAACCACGGTGGGGCCAGACCTACGAGCAGTACTTC. It encodes CASNPEPRWGQTYEQYF.

The chain carries TRBV7-9 and TRBJ1-5; possible D gene TRBD1, 5 bases. This CDR3 has 15 amino acids. Germline CDR1 and CDR2: SEHNR and FQNEAQ (reference sequence). V was clipped by 0 bases and J by 5 bases, with 11 bases between them. The CDR3 here is CASSLALGEDQPQHF. CDR3 in DNA: TGTGCCAGCAGCTTAGCGTTAGGGGAAGATCAGCCCCAGCATTTT.

V usage is TRBV9 and J usage is TRBJ1-2; D is unresolved. The germline V and J ends were trimmed by 0 bases and 4 bases, with 10 bases remaining between them. The CDR3 length is 14 residues. Germline assignment: CDR1 SGDLS and CDR2 YYNGEE. CDR3 sequence (DNA): TGTGCCAGCAGCGTAGATTCGGCAGCCTATGGCTACACCTTC. Amino acids: CASSVDSAAYGYTF.

The chain has TRBV7-9 and TRBJ2-2, with D possibly being TRBD1 (5 bases). V was clipped by 4 bases and J by 5 bases, with 23 bases between them. The CDR3 contains 18 residues. Germline CDR1 is SEHNR and CDR2 is FQNEAQ (reference sequence). As DNA, the CDR3 is TGTGCCAGCAGCTCCACGTTCCCAGGGTGGTTTTCGACCGGGGAGCTGTTTTTT. Its protein is CASSSTFPGWFSTGELFF.

The rearrangement joins TRBV7-6 to TRBJ2-1; TRBD1 matches at 8 bases. The length of the CDR3 is 14 residues. Germline V gene data show CDR1 as SGHVS and CDR2 as FNYEAQ. V gave up 4 bases and J gave up 3 bases; unmatched junction bases: 2. The CDR3, as DNA: TGTGCCAGCAGCTCCGGGACAGGCTACAATGAGCAGTTCTTC. It encodes CASSSGTGYNEQFF.

This chain joins TRBV5-6 and TRBJ2-4; D ambiguous. The CDR3 sequence is 15 residues long. V dropped 0 bases and J dropped 0 bases, with 7 bases sitting between them. Per germline, CDR1 SGHDT and CDR2 YYEEEE. The CDR3 loop is CASSLGVLAKNIQYF. CDR3 sequence (DNA): TGTGCCAGCAGCTTGGGAGTCTTAGCCAAAAACATTCAGTACTTC.